These 7 T cell receptor beta chains were sequenced from one sample in a study of blood T cell repertoires in COVID-19. Assay used: immunoSEQ multiplex PCR; TCRdb lists only in-frame clones, some missing. The sample records hundreds of thousands of clones, approximately 86% being singletons. The sequencing sample was made of PBMCs or T cells enriched from blood (not recorded which). These receptors came from a woman aged 45-65 years who had recovered from COVID-19.

CDR3 DNA sequence: TGTGCCTGGAAAACCTCCGGGACAGGGGTCAATCAGCCCCAGCATTTT. Amino acids: CAWKTSGTGVNQPQHF. V is TRBV30 and J is TRBJ1-5; 10 nucleotides align to TRBD1. The CDR3 is 16 amino acids. Germline V gene sequence: CDR1 GTSNPN, CDR2 SVGIG (reference sequence). V shed 4 bases and J 3 bases; nucleotides not matched to a gene: 9.

V is TRBV6-5 and J is TRBJ1-1; no clear D. The CDR3 spans 14 residues. Per the germline V gene, CDR1 is MNHEY and CDR2 is SVGAGI. V was clipped by 0 bases and J by 5 bases, with 10 bases between them. CDR3 region: CASSYSSGLTEAFF. CDR3 coding DNA: TGTGCCAGCAGTTACTCGTCGGGTCTGACTGAAGCTTTCTTT.

This clone has a handful of counts. The chain is built from TRBV2 and TRBJ1-1; D possibly corresponds to TRBD1 (6 bases). Germline lookup yields CDR1 SNHLY and CDR2 FYNNEI. Trimming removed 8 bases from V and 6 bases from J, with 16 bases in between. The CDR3 runs to 13 residues. This CDR3 reads CASGTRGGAEAFF. In DNA, the CDR3 is TGTGCCAGCGGGACCCGGGGGGGCGCTGAAGCTTTCTTT.

This clone was seen a single time. The CDR3 spells CASSSNYEQYF. CDR3 DNA: TGCGCCAGCAGCTCCAACTACGAGCAGTACTTC. V and J are TRBV5-1 and TRBJ2-7, with no clear D. Germline V CDR1 and CDR2: SGHRS, YFSETQ. CDR3 length equals 11 residues. Between the trimmed V and J ends, which lost 3 bases and 3 bases, there was a span of 4 bases.

The rearrangement links TRBV9 to TRBJ2-7, with 7 bases identical to TRBD2. There are 13 residues in the CDR3. The V gene's germline CDR1 is SGDLS and CDR2 YYNGEE. Losses at the gene ends were 3 bases for V and 5 bases for J; bases not matched to a gene: 5. The CDR3 DNA sequence: TGTGCCAGCAGCGCCCGCGGGAGAGACGAGCAGTACTTC. Its translation: CASSARGRDEQYF.

The V call is TRBV9, the J call TRBJ1-1; D is ambiguous. V shed 4 bases and J shed 5 bases, with 18 bases lying between them. The V gene's germline CDR1 is SGDLS and CDR2 YYNGEE. This CDR3 is 15 amino acids long. CDR3: CASSPTGGLGTEAFF. The DNA of the CDR3 is TGTGCCAGCAGCCCCACGGGTGGCTTAGGTACTGAAGCTTTCTTT.

V usage is TRBV15 and J usage is TRBJ2-7, with D hard to call. V was pared by 5 bases and J by 6 bases, with 14 bases between. This CDR3 comprises 13 residues. The germline V gene has CDR1 LNHNV and CDR2 YYDKDF (reference sequence). The CDR3 protein is CATSPNLNSEQYF. The CDR3 DNA sequence: TGTGCCACCAGCCCCAATTTAAACTCCGAGCAGTACTTC.